A selection of T cell receptor beta chains follows, all from one sample in a study of metastatic and nonmetastatic thyroid tumors. TCRdb reanalyzed the PCR reads with MiXCR. The sample shows approximately 82,000 clones, 9.5% to 15% of them seen only once. The sample was tumor tissue. These receptors originate from a female donor with papillary thyroid cancer or a benign thyroid nodule (not recorded which). Some clones in this sample may be carry-over from other donors' samples. CDR3s include the opening cysteine and the closing phenylalanine or tryptophan. Each record gives: clone size, J gene, D gene, V gene, CDR3 protein, CDR3 DNA. A D gene is named only where the DNA matches it firmly. The size field is filled for only some rows; it gives once, few, many or a size class.

many | TRBJ2-5 | NA | TRBV14 | CASSQDRQLPRGETQYF | TGTGCCAGCAGCCAAGATCGACAACTACCTAGGGGAGAGACCCAGTACTTC
many | TRBJ1-1 | NA | TRBV12-5 | CASGGTWSPAFF | TGTGCTAGTGGCGGGACGTGGAGTCCGGCTTTCTTT
many | TRBJ2-1 | NA | TRBV6-1 | CASGGTGEFGEQFF | TGTGCCAGCGGGGGAACGGGGGAGTTTGGGGAGCAGTTCTTC
many | TRBJ1-5 | NA | TRBV4-1 | CASSRYLNLNSNQPQHF | TGCGCCAGCAGCCGATACCTTAACTTGAATAGCAATCAGCCCCAGCATTTT
many | TRBJ2-3 | NA | TRBV28 | CASSFWQGGDTQYF | TGTGCCAGCAGTTTCTGGCAGGGTGGAGATACGCAGTATTTT
many | TRBJ1-1 | NA | TRBV20-1 | CSALTSPTFF | TGCAGTGCTTTGACCTCGCCAACTTTCTTT
few | TRBJ2-1 | NA | TRBV9 | CASSVAQLSYNEQFF | TGTGCCAGCAGCGTAGCTCAACTCTCCTACAATGAGCAGTTCTTC
few | TRBJ2-3 | TRBD1 | TRBV18 | CASSPGTGGDTQYF | TGTGCCAGCTCACCGGGGACAGGGGGAGATACGCAGTATTTT
few | TRBJ1-3 | NA | TRBV12-3/TRBV12-4 | CASGSYNGSYAGNTIYF | TGTGCCAGCGGATCCTACAACGGGTCATACGCTGGAAACACCATATATTTT
many | TRBJ1-2 | NA | TRBV10-3 | CAISEPQIYGYTF | TGTGCCATCAGTGAGCCGCAGATCTATGGCTACACCTTC
many | TRBJ1-5 | TRBD1 | TRBV19 | CASSMQGGQPQHF | TGTGCCAGTAGCATGCAGGGGGGTCAGCCCCAGCATTTT
NA | TRBJ2-3 | NA | TRBV5-4 | CASSSGEPSTDTQYF | TGTGCCAGCAGCTCCGGAGAGCCTAGCACAGATACGCAGTATTTT
many | TRBJ1-2 | NA | TRBV6-4 | CASINRNYGYTF | TGTGCCAGCATAAACCGCAACTATGGCTACACCTTC
many | TRBJ1-4 | TRBD1 | TRBV15 | CATSRAFGTVLATNEKLFF | TGTGCCACCAGCAGAGCTTTTGGGACAGTCCTTGCAACTAATGAAAAACTGTTTTTT
many | TRBJ2-1 | TRBD2 | TRBV28 | CASSSPSGTSSYNEQFF | TGTGCCAGCAGTTCCCCGAGCGGGACTAGTTCTTACAATGAGCAGTTCTTC
NA | TRBJ1-5 | NA | TRBV6-1 | CASSDMSGDYNQPQHF | TGTGCCAGCAGTGACATGTCAGGGGATTACAATCAGCCCCAGCATTTT
many | TRBJ2-2 | NA | TRBV11-3 | CASSLGPITGELFF | TGTGCCAGCAGCTTAGGGCCGATCACCGGGGAGCTGTTTTTT
many | TRBJ2-2 | TRBD1 | TRBV3-1 | CASSFDRGHTGELFF | TGTGCCAGCAGCTTTGACAGGGGGCACACCGGGGAGCTGTTTTTT
NA | TRBJ2-5 | NA | TRBV4-1 | CASSRAGQQETQYF | TGCGCCAGCAGCCGGGCGGGACAACAGGAGACCCAGTACTTC
NA | TRBJ1-1 | NA | TRBV4-1 | CASSQSPHLHTEAFF | TGCGCCAGCAGCCAATCTCCACATTTGCACACTGAAGCTTTCTTC
NA | TRBJ2-7 | TRBD1 | TRBV20-1 | CSEGTGQFEQYF | TGCAGTGAAGGGACAGGGCAATTCGAGCAGTACTTC
many | TRBJ2-2 | NA | TRBV19 | CASWDGQVNTGELFF | TGTGCCAGTTGGGACGGACAAGTGAACACCGGGGAGCTGTTTTTT
many | TRBJ2-7 | NA | TRBV29-1 | CSVSDSSYEQYF | TGCAGCGTTTCGGACAGCTCCTACGAGCAGTACTTC
many | TRBJ2-7 | TRBD2 | TRBV7-9 | CASSGGVGYEQYF | TGTGCCAGCAGCGGGGGGGTCGGGTACGAGCAGTACTTC
many | TRBJ1-5 | NA | TRBV24-1 | CATSDLGDSNQPQHF | TGTGCCACCAGTGATTTAGGGGACTCCAATCAGCCCCAGCATTTT
many | TRBJ2-3 | NA | TRBV15 | CATSRDFDATQYF | TGTGCCACCAGCAGAGATTTTGACGCTACGCAGTATTTT
NA | TRBJ1-5 | NA | TRBV5-8 | CACSLRGPLHQPQHF | TGTGCCTGCAGCTTGAGGGGTCCGTTGCACCAGCCCCAGCATTTT
NA | TRBJ2-5 | NA | TRBV9 | CASSVGLFGRQETQYF | TGTGCCAGCAGCGTGGGACTTTTCGGACGCCAAGAGACCCAGTACTTC
many | TRBJ2-7 | TRBD1 | TRBV7-9 | CASSLQGALDEQYF | TGTGCCAGCAGCCTACAGGGGGCATTGGACGAGCAGTACTTC
many | TRBJ2-1 | TRBD2 | TRBV9 | CASSVEIGTRNNEQFF | TGTGCCAGCAGCGTGGAGATCGGGACTAGGAACAATGAGCAGTTCTTC
many | TRBJ1-4 | NA | TRBV6-1 | CAKTGRVTNEKLFF | TGTGCCAAAACAGGGCGGGTAACTAATGAAAAACTGTTTTTT
many | TRBJ2-3 | NA | TRBV20-1 | CSARSPRGWPIPDTQYF | TGCAGTGCTAGATCTCCAAGAGGCTGGCCCATCCCAGATACGCAGTATTTT
many | TRBJ2-2 | TRBD1 | TRBV30 | CAWGTVAGELFF | TGTGCCTGGGGGACAGTGGCGGGGGAGCTGTTTTTT
NA | TRBJ2-1 | TRBD2 | TRBV7-9 | CASSLALAGDEQFF | TGTGCCAGCAGCTTAGCGCTAGCGGGCGACGAGCAGTTCTTC
few | TRBJ2-3 | NA | TRBV6-4 | CASIPEVARGGTDTQYF | TGTGCCAGCATCCCCGAGGTCGCGCGAGGGGGCACAGATACGCAGTATTTT
many | TRBJ2-3 | TRBD2 | TRBV11-3 | CASSVRSGRATDTQYF | TGTGCCAGCAGCGTAAGAAGCGGGAGGGCAACAGATACGCAGTATTTT
many | TRBJ2-3 | TRBD2 | TRBV6-1 | CASNLLAGVLDTQYF | TGTGCCAGCAATTTACTAGCGGGAGTCTTAGATACGCAGTATTTT
many | TRBJ2-1 | NA | TRBV29-1 | CSVRKWESSYNEQFF | TGCAGCGTACGAAAATGGGAGAGCTCCTACAATGAGCAGTTCTTC
many | TRBJ1-2 | TRBD1 | TRBV19 | CATEDRQGIYGYTF | TGTGCCACCGAGGACCGACAGGGAATCTATGGCTACACCTTC
many | TRBJ1-1 | NA | TRBV5-1 | CASSETFLPTEAFF | TGCGCCAGCAGCGAAACTTTCCTTCCGACTGAAGCTTTCTTT
many | TRBJ1-1 | TRBD1 | TRBV5-1 | CASSAGGADTEAFF | TGCGCCAGCAGCGCAGGGGGCGCGGACACTGAAGCTTTCTTT